These 8 T cell receptor beta chains were sequenced from one sample in a study of blood T cell repertoires in COVID-19. The repertoire was sequenced with immunoSEQ multiplex PCR; TCRdb's copy has only in-frame clones and lacks some. The sample shows around 230,000 clones, approximately 86% of them seen only once. Material: PBMCs or T cells enriched from blood (not recorded which). These receptors came from a middle-aged woman with acute COVID-19.

The rearrangement links TRBV9 to TRBJ2-3, with 8 nucleotides matching TRBD2. The V and J ends lost 4 bases and 2 bases, in that order; junction bases with no gene match: 15. The CDR3 runs to 18 residues. Per germline, CDR1 SGDLS and CDR2 YYNGEE. CDR3 residues: CASSPSIAAGGTTDTQYF. The CDR3 nucleotides are TGTGCCAGCAGCCCGAGTATCGCGGCGGGAGGAACCACAGATACGCAGTATTTT.

The genes are TRBV11-2 and TRBJ2-5; weak D call: TRBD2 (5 bases). Trimming took off 4 bases at V and 5 bases at J, with 17 bases between the two ends. The germline V gene has CDR1 SGHAT and CDR2 FQNNGV. The CDR3 is 15 amino acids. CDR3 loop: CASSSPFREPETQYF. The CDR3 nucleotides read TGTGCCAGCAGCTCCCCCTTTCGGGAACCCGAGACCCAGTACTTC.

V is TRBV29-1 and J is TRBJ2-5; 9 nucleotides align to TRBD2. There are 13 residues in the CDR3. The V and J ends lost 8 bases and 9 bases, in that order; junction bases with no gene match: 13. Germline-derived CDR1 and CDR2 are SQVTM and ANQGSEA. CDR3 sequence: CSTYSGGRGSQYF. The CDR3 DNA reads as TGCAGCACGTATAGCGGGGGCCGGGGTTCCCAGTACTTC. Complete variable domain (other parts from reference TRBV29-1 and TRBJ2-5): SAVISQKPSRDICQRGTSLTIQCQVDSQVTMMFWYRQQPGQSLTLIATANQGSEATYESGFVIDKFPISRPNLTFSTLTVSNMSPEDSSIYLCSTYSGGRGSQYFGPGTRLLVL.

The chain couples TRBV9 to TRBJ2-7, with D possibly TRBD1 on 6 matching bases. Germline V CDR1 and CDR2: SGDLS, YYNGEE. This CDR3 is built from 14 residues. V was clipped by 0 bases and J by 4 bases, with 11 bases between them. The DNA of the CDR3 is TGTGCCAGCAGCGTAGCTCCGGACAGTTACGAGCAGTACTTC. Translation: CASSVAPDSYEQYF. The full variable domain, completed using reference TRBV9 and TRBJ2-7, is DSGVTQTPKHLITATGQRVTLRCSPRSGDLSVYWYQQSLDQGLQFLIQYYNGEERAKGNILERFSAQQFPDLHSELNLSSLELGDSALYFCASSVAPDSYEQYFGPGTRLTVT.

CDR3 in DNA: TGTGCCAGTAGTCTCGGACAGGGTTACACCGGGGAGCTGTTTTTT. Protein product: CASSLGQGYTGELFF. This sequence joins TRBV19 and TRBJ2-2, with 8 bases matching TRBD1. With 5 bases clipped from V and 3 bases from J, the junction kept 5 bases outside the gene matches. The CDR3 length is 15 residues. Germline-derived CDR1 and CDR2 are LNHDA and SQIVND (reference sequence).

The CDR3 nucleotides read TGTGCCTGGAGCGTTACAGGGGGTAACGGGGAGCTGTTTTTT. Its protein product is CAWSVTGGNGELFF. This sequence joins TRBV30 and TRBJ2-2; TRBD1 agrees at 8 bases. The CDR3 is 14 amino acids. Germline loops: CDR1 GTSNPN, CDR2 SVGIG (reference sequence). V dropped 3 bases and J dropped 7; count of bases not matched to a gene: 7.

The rearrangement links TRBV5-4 to TRBJ2-7; perhaps TRBD1 as D (6 bases). Germline V gene lookup returns CDR1 SGHNT and CDR2 YYREEE (reference sequence). This CDR3 comprises 12 residues. The V gene lost 4 bases and the J gene lost 3 bases, with 8 bases spanning the gap. CDR3 bases: TGTGCCAGCAGCCAACAGGGCTACGAGCAGTACTTC. As protein: CASSQQGYEQYF.

This clone has just one count. The chain has TRBV19 and TRBJ2-1; TRBD2 might be the D (6 bases). CDR3 size: 13 residues. Germline CDR1 is LNHDA and CDR2 is SQIVND (reference sequence). V lost 3 bases to trimming and J lost 7 bases, with 10 bases between them. The DNA for the CDR3 is TGTGCCAGTAGTATTTCGGGAGATAATGAGCAGTTCTTC. Protein product: CASSISGDNEQFF.